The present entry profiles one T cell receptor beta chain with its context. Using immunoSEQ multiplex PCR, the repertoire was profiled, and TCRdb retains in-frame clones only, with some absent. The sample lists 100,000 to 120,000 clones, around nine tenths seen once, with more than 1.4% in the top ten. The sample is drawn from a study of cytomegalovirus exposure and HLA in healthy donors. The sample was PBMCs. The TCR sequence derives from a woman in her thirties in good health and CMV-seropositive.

The CDR3 nucleotides read TGCGCCAGCAGCTTACAGGGAGAAAACACCATATATTTT. It yields the protein CASSLQGENTIYF. V and J are TRBV5-1 and TRBJ1-3; a possible D gene is TRBD1 (6 bases). CDR3 size: 13 residues. Germline CDR1 reads SGHRS; CDR2 reads YFSETQ. The germline V and J ends were trimmed by 2 bases and 6 bases, with 9 bases remaining between them.